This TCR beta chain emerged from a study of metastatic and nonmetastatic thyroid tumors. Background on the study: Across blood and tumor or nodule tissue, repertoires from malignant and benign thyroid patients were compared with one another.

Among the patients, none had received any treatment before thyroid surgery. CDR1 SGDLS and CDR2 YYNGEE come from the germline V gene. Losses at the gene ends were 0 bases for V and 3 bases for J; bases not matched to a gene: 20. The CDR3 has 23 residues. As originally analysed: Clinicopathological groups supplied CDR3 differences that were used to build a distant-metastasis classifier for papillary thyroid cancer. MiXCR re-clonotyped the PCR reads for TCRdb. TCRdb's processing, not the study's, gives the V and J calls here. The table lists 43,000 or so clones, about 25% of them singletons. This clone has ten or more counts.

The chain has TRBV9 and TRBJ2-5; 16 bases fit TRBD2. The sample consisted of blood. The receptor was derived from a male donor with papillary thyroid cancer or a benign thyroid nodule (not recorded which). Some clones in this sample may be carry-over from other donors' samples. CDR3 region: CASSVATPLTGTSGRANEETQYF. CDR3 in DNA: TGTGCCAGCAGCGTAGCTACCCCCCTTACCGGGACTAGCGGGAGGGCCAATGAAGAGACCCAGTACTTC.